Shown below are 20 T cell receptor beta chains from a single sample sequenced in a study of blood T cell repertoires in COVID-19 (dated by TCRdb to 2018 to 2020). The library was prepared using the immunoSEQ multiplex PCR assay. TCRdb re-hosts the immuneACCESS table, in-frame sequences only. Its copies lack some clones; in the studies checked, an unresolved V gene accounts for under half of them, and the cause for the rest is not known. Recorded for this sample are roughly 170,000 clones; about 79% of them occurred a single time. Approximately 26% of the sample is taken by the ten largest. The specimen was peripheral blood. These receptor sequences come from a woman in her 70s with acute or convalescent COVID-19.

This chain connects TRBV9 to TRBJ1-1, with 7 nucleotides matching TRBD1. The junction had 5 bases not matched to a gene; V was cut back by 0 bases and J by 9 bases. This CDR3 comprises 13 residues. Germline V CDR1 and CDR2: SGDLS, YYNGEE. The CDR3 here is CASSVGPDRQAFF. The CDR3 DNA is TGTGCCAGCAGCGTAGGCCCGGACAGGCAAGCTTTCTTT.

The chain links TRBV19 to TRBJ2-5, with a weak D call TRBD1 (5 bases). Per germline, CDR1 LNHDA and CDR2 SQIVND (reference sequence). CDR3 length: 16 amino acids. Trimming pared 5 bases from V and 5 bases from J, leaving 21 bases between. The CDR3 nucleotides are TGTGCCAGTAGTCCTAGTCCCAGGGATGTCTCGGAGACCCAGTACTTC. It yields the protein CASSPSPRDVSETQYF. The whole variable domain, remainder taken from reference TRBV19 and TRBJ2-5, is DGGITQSPKYLFRKEGQNVTLSCEQNLNHDAMYWYRQDPGQGLRLIYYSQIVNDFQKGDIAEGYSVSREKKESFPLTVTSAQKNPTAFYLCASSPSPRDVSETQYFGPGTRLLVL.

This clone was observed a few times. V gene TRBV7-2 combines with J gene TRBJ2-5; possibly TRBD1 for D (5 bases). This CDR3 spans 14 amino acids. CDR1 is SGHTA and CDR2 is FQGNSA in the germline V gene. V lost 5 bases and J 4 bases, leaving 14 bases between the germline ends. The CDR3 DNA sequence: TGTGCCAGCAGCCCACTGGCAGGGCCAGAGACCCAGTACTTC. It encodes CASSPLAGPETQYF.

This chain joins TRBV9 and TRBJ1-2; no definite D call. The length of the CDR3 is 15 residues. CDR1 is SGDLS, CDR2 YYNGEE, per germline. V shed 0 bases and J shed 2 bases, with 11 bases lying between them. The CDR3 DNA is TGTGCCAGCAGCGTAGGGTCGAACCTAAACTATGGCTACACCTTC. Translation: CASSVGSNLNYGYTF.

V and J are TRBV18 and TRBJ2-1; 10 positions match TRBD2. This CDR3 comprises 17 residues. Germline CDR1 is KGHSH and CDR2 is LQKENI. Trimming took 0 bases from V and 5 from J; bases not matched to a gene: 7. The CDR3 region is CASSPPSSSGRNNEQFF. The CDR3 region has the DNA TGTGCCAGCTCACCACCTAGTTCTAGCGGGAGAAACAATGAGCAGTTCTTC. Combining the CDR3 with reference TRBV18 and TRBJ2-1 gives the whole variable domain NAGVMQNPRHLVRRRGQEARLRCSPMKGHSHVYWYRQLPEEGLKFMVYLQKENIIDESGMPKERFSAEFPKEGPSILRIQQVVRGDSAAYFCASSPPSSSGRNNEQFFGPGTRLTVL.

This chain uses TRBV19 with TRBJ1-2; D possibly corresponds to TRBD1 (5 bases). V was shortened by 7 bases and J by 4 bases, with 19 bases between the two germline ends. CDR1 is LNHDA, CDR2 SQIVND, per germline (reference sequence). This CDR3 is 15 amino acids long. CDR3 bases: TGTGCCAGTATCCAGAGCCCAGCGGGGGGCTATGGCTACACCTTC. Amino acid sequence: CASIQSPAGGYGYTF.

The DNA of the CDR3 is TGTGCCAGCAGTGACTCGAGGGACAGGGGTGGAAAACTGTTTTTT. Residues: CASSDSRDRGGKLFF. The chain carries TRBV2 and TRBJ1-4; 10 bases line up with TRBD1. The V gene's germline CDR1 is SNHLY and CDR2 FYNNEI. V gave up 3 bases and J gave up 10 bases; unmatched junction bases: 8. CDR3 length equals 15 residues. Full variable domain (missing parts from reference TRBV2 and TRBJ1-4): EPEVTQTPSHQVTQMGQEVILRCVPISNHLYFYWYRQILGQKVEFLVSFYNNEISEKSEIFDDQFSVERPDGSNFTLKIRSTKLEDSAMYFCASSDSRDRGGKLFFGSGTQLSVL.

This clone was recorded only once. The rearrangement uses TRBV20-1 and TRBJ1-2, with D possibly matching TRBD1 (5 bases). CDR1 DFQATT and CDR2 SNEGSKA come from the germline V gene (reference sequence). The V and J ends lost 3 bases and 4 bases respectively, with 12 bases between them. This CDR3 comprises 13 residues. The CDR3 sequence: CSASQGLGYGYTF. The CDR3 DNA is TGCAGTGCTAGTCAGGGTTTGGGCTATGGCTACACCTTC.

This chain joins TRBV4-1 and TRBJ2-5, with 7 bases lining up with TRBD2. V shed 0 bases, J shed 3 bases, and the junction held 19 bases outside the gene matches. Germline V gene sequence: CDR1 MGHRA, CDR2 YSYEKL. There are 20 residues in the CDR3. The CDR3 coding sequence is TGCGCCAGCAGCCAAGAATCTTTTGGGGGAGGGCCTGTGTGGGAAGAGACCCAGTACTTC. This gives the protein CASSQESFGGGPVWEETQYF.

The CDR3 coding sequence is TGTGCCACCAGCCTTGGGCGTTACAATGAGCAGTTCTTC. Protein: CATSLGRYNEQFF. The chain links TRBV15 to TRBJ2-1; no definite D call. The germline V gene encodes CDR1 LNHNV and CDR2 YYDKDF (reference sequence). This CDR3 contains 13 residues. V was shortened by 5 bases and J by 4 bases, with 9 bases between the two germline ends.

This clone has just one count. This chain links TRBV12-3 or TRBV12-4 with TRBJ2-1; TRBD1 matches 7 bases. The V gene end was trimmed by 9 bases and the J gene end by 12 bases; junction bases not matched to a gene: 5. The CDR3 is 10 residues long. The CDR3 DNA reads as TGTGCCAGTTCAGGGGACAGGCAGTTCTTC. This translates into CASSGDRQFF.

The chain couples TRBV5-1 to TRBJ1-6; D possibly corresponds to TRBD1 (5 bases). Germline CDR1 SGHRS, CDR2 YFSETQ. The V and J ends lost 2 bases and 6 bases respectively, with 15 bases between them. The CDR3 contains 16 residues. This CDR3 is CASSFSVYGGNSPLHF. The CDR3 DNA follows: TGCGCCAGCAGCTTCAGCGTATACGGGGGTAATTCACCCCTCCACTTT.

The chain links TRBV2 to TRBJ1-2; 12 positions match TRBD1. Germline assignment: CDR1 SNHLY and CDR2 FYNNEI. The V and J ends lost 10 bases and 3 bases, in that order; junction bases with no gene match: 12. The CDR3 has 16 amino acids. CDR3 nucleotides: TGTGCCACCTCGTCGGGACAGGGGGCATTAGACTATGGCTACACCTTC. Residues: CATSSGQGALDYGYTF.

This clone showed up just a few times. The chain carries TRBV11-3 and TRBJ2-1; D unclear. The V and J ends lost 5 bases and 6 bases respectively, with 11 bases between them. The CDR3 has 13 amino acids. Germline V gene lookup returns CDR1 SGHNT and CDR2 YENEEA. The CDR3, as DNA: TGTGCCAGCAGCGATCCACTCCGCAATGAGCAGTTCTTC. Translating it yields CASSDPLRNEQFF.

Of note for this clone: One end of the junction fails to match germline, which may point to a read error. The gene calls are TRBV5-1 and TRBJ1-2; tentative D call: TRBD1 (5 bases). Germline values: CDR1 SGHRS, CDR2 YFSETQ. CDR3 size: 12 residues. The CDR3 loop reads CASSLEEGGYTF. CDR3 DNA sequence: TGCGCCAGCAGTTTGGAGGAGGGGGGCTACACCTTC.

The chain links TRBV11-1 to TRBJ2-7; TRBD2 matches 7 bases. The CDR3 extends over 15 amino acids. Germline V CDR1 and CDR2: SGHAT, FQDESV (reference sequence). The junction had 8 bases not matched to a gene; V was cut back by 3 bases and J by 3 bases. The CDR3 spells CASSFSGRESYEQYF. The DNA of the CDR3 is TGTGCCAGCAGCTTCAGTGGGAGGGAAAGCTACGAGCAGTACTTC.

The chain employs TRBV11-3 and TRBJ2-3; D ambiguous. Germline V lookup: CDR1 SGHNT, CDR2 YENEEA. CDR3 length equals 13 residues. With 0 bases removed from V and 6 bases from J, the gap between germline ends came to 7 bases. This CDR3 reads CASSLDARDTQYF. For the CDR3, the DNA is TGTGCCAGCAGCTTAGATGCTAGGGATACGCAGTATTTT. Full variable domain (rest looked up from reference TRBV11-3 and TRBJ2-3): EAGVVQSPRYKIIEKKQPVAFWCNPISGHNTLYWYLQNLGQGPELLIRYENEEAVDDSQLPKDRFSAERLKGVDSTLKIQPAELGDSAVYLCASSLDARDTQYFGPGTRLTVL.

The chain recombines TRBV3-1 (or the pseudogene TRBV3-2) with TRBJ1-5, with D maybe TRBD1 (5 bases). V was cut by 5 bases and J by 5 bases, with 10 bases left in between. Germline V gene lookup returns CDR1 LGHDT and CDR2 YNNKEL (reference sequence). The CDR3 is made up of 13 amino acids. CDR3 coding DNA: TGTGCCAGCAGCGAGGGACTTTATCAGCCCCAGCATTTT. It codes for CASSEGLYQPQHF.

This rearrangement joins TRBV14 to TRBJ2-1; 7 positions match TRBD2. Per germline, CDR1 SGHDN and CDR2 FVKESK. V shed 2 bases, J shed 3 bases, and the junction held 7 bases outside the gene matches. The CDR3 contains 16 residues. CDR3 DNA: TGTGCCAGCAGCCAATGGCTAGCGGAGTTCTACAATGAGCAGTTCTTC. This translates into CASSQWLAEFYNEQFF.

V usage is TRBV3-1 (or the pseudogene TRBV3-2) and J usage is TRBJ2-3; TRBD2 matches 11 bases. Germline CDR1 is LGHDT and CDR2 is YNNKEL (reference sequence). Trimming removed 0 bases from V and 4 bases from J; junction bases left unmatched: 3. CDR3 length: 16 residues. For the CDR3, the DNA is TGTGCCAGCAGCCAAGATACTAGCGGGAGAGCAGATACGCAGTATTTT. Its protein product is CASSQDTSGRADTQYF.